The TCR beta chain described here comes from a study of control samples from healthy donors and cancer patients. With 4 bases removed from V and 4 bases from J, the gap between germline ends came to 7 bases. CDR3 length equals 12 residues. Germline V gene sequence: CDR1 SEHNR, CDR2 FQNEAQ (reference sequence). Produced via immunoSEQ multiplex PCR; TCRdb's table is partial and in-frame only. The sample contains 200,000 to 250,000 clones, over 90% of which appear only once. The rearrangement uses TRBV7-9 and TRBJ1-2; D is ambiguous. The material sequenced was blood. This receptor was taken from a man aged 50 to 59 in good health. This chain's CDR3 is CASSSLSYGYTF. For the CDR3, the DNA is TGTGCCAGCAGCTCCCTGTCCTATGGCTACACCTTC.